The rows below give T cell receptor beta chains drawn from one sample of a study of blood T cell repertoires in COVID-19. Sequencing was performed with immunoSEQ multiplex PCR; in TCRdb, only in-frame clones are kept and a portion is missing. There are about 200,000 clones in the sample; nearly 90% occur only once, and around a fifth lies in the top ten. The sequenced material came from peripheral blood. These receptors were taken from a man between 60 and 75 years old with active or convalescent COVID-19. The CDR3 runs from the conserved cysteine through the conserved F or W. Fields, in order: V gene, J gene, clone size, CDR3 length, D gene, CDR3 DNA, CDR3 protein. A D gene is named only where the DNA matches it firmly. The size field is filled for only some rows; it gives once, few, many or a size class.

>TRBV29-1|TRBJ2-3|-|12|-
TGCAGCGTTGACCATGGGGGGGATACGCAGTATTTT
CSVDHGGDTQYF
>TRBV5-1|TRBJ1-1|few|16|-
TGCGCCAGCAGCAGCGGGTCGGCGAACCGAGGCACTGAAGCTTTCTTT
CASSSGSANRGTEAFF
>TRBV12-3/TRBV12-4|TRBJ2-7|-|13|-
TGTGCCAGCACGACTAGGACAGGCTACGAGCAGTACTTC
CASTTRTGYEQYF
>TRBV5-4|TRBJ1-6|-|14|-
TGTGCCAGCAGCTTGGGCAGGGTTAATTCACCCCTCCACTTT
CASSLGRVNSPLHF
>TRBV29-1|TRBJ2-3|-|13|-
TGCAGCGTTGAGACAGCTAGCACAGATACGCAGTATTTT
CSVETASTDTQYF
>TRBV3-1/TRBV3-2|TRBJ2-7|-|13|TRBD1
TGTGCCAGCAGCCAAACGACAGGGAACGAGCAGTACTTC
CASSQTTGNEQYF
>TRBV6-4|TRBJ1-1|-|13|-
TGTGCCAGCAGTGGTGAGATGAACACTGAAGCTTTCTTT
CASSGEMNTEAFF
>TRBV4-1|TRBJ2-1|-|16|-
TGCGCCAGCAGCCAACCGGGGGAACGGGCCTACAATGAGCAGTTCTTC
CASSQPGERAYNEQFF
>TRBV3-1/TRBV3-2|TRBJ2-1|once|17|TRBD2
TGTGCCAGCAGCCAAATTAATAGACTAGCGGGGGGAAATGAGCAGTTCTTC
CASSQINRLAGGNEQFF
>TRBV24-1|TRBJ1-2|-|15|-
TGTGCCACCAGTGACAATAGTCAGGGATACGGTGGCTACACCTTC
CATSDNSQGYGGYTF
>TRBV9|TRBJ1-4|-|15|TRBD1
TGTGCCAGCAGCTTTTGGACAGGGGCGAACGAAAAACTGTTTTTT
CASSFWTGANEKLFF
>TRBV11-3|TRBJ2-3|-|16|TRBD1
TGTGCCAGCAGCTTAGGTCCCGACAGGGCGGCAGATACGCAGTATTTT
CASSLGPDRAADTQYF
>TRBV4-1|TRBJ1-2|-|16|TRBD1
TGCGCCAGCAGCCAAGTCGGGACAGGCCATAACTATGGCTACACCTTC
CASSQVGTGHNYGYTF
>TRBV14|TRBJ2-1|-|15|-
TGTGCCAGCAGCCAAGTACCAGGGCTCGGTTATGAGCAGTTCTTC
CASSQVPGLGYEQFF
>TRBV5-1|TRBJ2-7|-|16|TRBD2
TGCGCCAGCAGCTTGGTGCTAGCGGCCAACCCCTACGAGCAGTACTTC
CASSLVLAANPYEQYF
>TRBV18|TRBJ2-7|-|15|-
TGTGCCAGCTCACCTGCGGTTGCGGGGACCTACGAGCAGTACTTC
CASSPAVAGTYEQYF
>TRBV10-3|TRBJ2-7|-|13|TRBD1
TGTGCCGTCAGACAGGGTCAAGGCTACGAGCAGTACTTC
CAVRQGQGYEQYF
>TRBV6-1|TRBJ1-2|-|14|-
TGTGCCAGCAGTGAAACCGGGTTAAGCTATGGCTACACCTTC
CASSETGLSYGYTF
>TRBV6-1|TRBJ1-2|many|13|-
TGTGCCAGCAGTGAAACAGGGTTGTATGGCTACACCTTC
CASSETGLYGYTF
>TRBV5-6|TRBJ1-4|once|15|-
TGTGCCAGCAGCTTGGAAAGGGGGTCTAATGAAAAACTGTTTTTT
CASSLERGSNEKLFF
>TRBV2|TRBJ1-6|-|15|-
TGTGCCAGCAGGGGCAGTTTTGCCCCGAGTTCACCCCTCCACTTT
CASRGSFAPSSPLHF
>TRBV25-1|TRBJ1-1|once|13|-
TGTGCCAGCAGTGAACACTCGAACACTGAAGCTTTCTTT
CASSEHSNTEAFF
>TRBV5-7|TRBJ1-2|-|15|-
TGTGCCAGCAGCTCCCAGGGGCGCCCCAACTATGGCTACACCTTC
CASSSQGRPNYGYTF
>TRBV13|TRBJ1-1|-|12|-
TGTGCCAGCAATCTAGGTAGGACTGAAGCTTTCTTT
CASNLGRTEAFF
>TRBV7-6|TRBJ2-5|-|16|TRBD1
TGTGCCAGCAGCTTAGAGGGGACAGGGGCCGGCAAGACCCAGTACTTC
CASSLEGTGAGKTQYF
>TRBV20-1|TRBJ1-1|-|11|-
TGCAGTGCTCAAAGGAGCACTGAAGCTTTCTTT
CSAQRSTEAFF
>TRBV7-2|TRBJ1-3|-|15|-
TGTGCCAGCAGCTTAAGCGGGGCTAGTGGAAACACCATATATTTT
CASSLSGASGNTIYF
>TRBV11-2|TRBJ1-4|-|13|-
TGTGCCAGCAGCGCACGACAGGCCGAAAAACTGTTTTTT
CASSARQAEKLFF
>TRBV2|TRBJ1-4|-|14|-
TGTGCCAGCAGTGCAGGGTGGCCTAATGAAAAACTGTTTTTT
CASSAGWPNEKLFF